These 23 T cell receptor beta chains originate from one sample sequenced in a study of T-cell reconstitution after alpha-beta-depleted transplantation in children. TCRbeta library preparation incorporated unique molecular identifiers. One entry per CDR3 protein results from TCRdb running MiXCR on the PCR reads. Of some 590,000 distinct CDR3 sequences detected, roughly a tenth appear once; the ten largest clones hold less than 4.5%. Here the sequenced sample was PBMCs from the stem cell graft donor, taken from the stem cell graft. These receptor sequences come from a human donor who donated a stem cell graft to a child with acute myeloid leukemia.

The gene calls are TRBV7-9 and TRBJ2-3; D is perhaps TRBD2 (5 bases). Germline V gives CDR1 SEHNR, CDR2 FQNEAQ (reference sequence). The germline V and J ends were trimmed by 5 bases and 4 bases, with 13 bases remaining between them. This CDR3 spans 14 amino acids. The CDR3 loop reads CASSHILVPDTQYF. DNA of the CDR3: TGTGCCAGCAGCCACATACTAGTTCCAGATACGCAGTATTTT.

Here the CDR3 reads CSAYLSGRAYNEQFF. CDR3 nucleotide sequence: TGCAGTGCTTATCTTAGCGGGAGGGCCTACAATGAGCAGTTCTTC. The chain recombines TRBV20-1 with TRBJ2-1; TRBD2 aligns across 11 bases. Looked up from germline, CDR1 is DFQATT and CDR2 is SNEGSKA (reference sequence). Trimming cost V 5 bases and J 2 bases; bases outside gene matches: 5. The CDR3 consists of 15 residues.

V gene TRBV7-6 combines with J gene TRBJ2-7; 11 nucleotides align to TRBD2. Germline V gene lookup returns CDR1 SGHVS and CDR2 FNYEAQ. The CDR3 runs to 20 residues. With 2 bases clipped from V and 1 base from J, the junction kept 16 bases outside the gene matches. Here the CDR3 reads CASSLTPGASGRTGSYEQYF. In nucleotides, the CDR3 is TGTGCCAGCAGCTTAACCCCCGGGGCTAGCGGGAGGACCGGTTCCTACGAGCAGTACTTC.

This clonotype was found many times. The V gene is TRBV2, the J gene TRBJ2-4; D uncertain. Trimming cost V 7 bases and J 8 bases, with 12 bases left between them. The CDR3 covers 12 residues. Germline CDR1 and CDR2: SNHLY and FYNNEI. The CDR3 sequence: CASMDAWDIQYF. The CDR3 DNA reads as TGTGCCAGCATGGACGCGTGGGACATTCAGTACTTC.

V gene TRBV7-2 combines with J gene TRBJ2-7; possibly TRBD1 or TRBD2 for D (6 bases each). CDR3 length equals 13 residues. Germline V gene sequence: CDR1 SGHTA, CDR2 FQGNSA. The ends were cut back, 6 bases at V and 2 bases at J, with 11 bases in the middle. CDR3 nucleotide sequence: TGTGCCAGCAGGGAGGGGGAGGCCTACGAGCAGTACTTC. Protein sequence: CASREGEAYEQYF.

This clonotype was seen more than once but under ten times. V and J are TRBV20-1 and TRBJ2-7; D is perhaps TRBD1 (6 bases). In germline, CDR1 is DFQATT, CDR2 SNEGSKA (reference sequence). The CDR3 consists of 13 residues. Trimming left V 1 base short and J 4 bases short, with 11 bases between. The CDR3 loop is CSARVGGEYEQYF. In DNA, the CDR3 is TGCAGTGCTAGAGTAGGGGGAGAATACGAGCAGTACTTC.

The chain couples TRBV12-3 or TRBV12-4 to TRBJ2-5; 7 bases agree with TRBD2. V dropped 3 bases and J dropped 1; count of bases not matched to a gene: 2. The CDR3 has 14 amino acids. CDR3: CASSLIAGQETQYF. In DNA form, the CDR3 reads TGTGCCAGCAGTTTGATAGCGGGCCAAGAGACCCAGTACTTC.

The table lists this clonotype with a few counts. The chain recombines TRBV24-1 with TRBJ2-1; 7 nucleotides line up with TRBD2. CDR3 size: 17 residues. Germline-derived CDR1 and CDR2 are KGHDR and SFDVKD. With V trimmed by 4 bases and J by 0 bases, 8 bases remained unmatched. The CDR3 region is CATSDPTSANSYNEQFF. Written as DNA, the CDR3 is TGTGCCACCAGTGACCCCACTAGCGCAAACTCCTACAATGAGCAGTTCTTC.

This sequence joins TRBV10-3 and TRBJ2-5, with 13 bases matching TRBD2. The V and J ends lost 4 bases and 2 bases, in that order; junction bases with no gene match: 1. There are 15 residues in the CDR3. CDR1 ENHRY and CDR2 SYGVKD come from the germline V gene. The CDR3 DNA reads as TGTGCCATCAGTGGGGGACTAGCGGGGCAAGAGACCCAGTACTTC. Translated, it gives CAISGGLAGQETQYF.

Many counts were recorded for this clonotype. This chain links TRBV11-1 with TRBJ2-7; D may be TRBD1 or TRBD2 (5 bases each). Germline CDR1 is SGHAT and CDR2 is FQDESV (reference sequence). V was trimmed by 5 bases and J by 2 bases, leaving 16 bases between them. The CDR3 totals 15 residues. CDR3 sequence (DNA): TGTGCCAGCAGCCTCAACCGGGACCTAGCCTACGAGCAGTACTTC. It specifies CASSLNRDLAYEQYF.

This clonotype was seen at least ten times. V usage is TRBV9 and J usage is TRBJ2-7; 9 positions match TRBD2. The CDR3 spans 15 residues. The trim removed 1 base at V and 4 bases at J, leaving 6 bases unmatched. Per the germline V gene, CDR1 is SGDLS and CDR2 is YYNGEE. This CDR3 is CASSVIAGERYEQYF. The CDR3 region has the DNA TGTGCCAGCAGCGTAATAGCGGGAGAGAGGTACGAGCAGTACTTC.

The rearrangement joins TRBV5-1 to TRBJ2-3; D might be TRBD2 (5 bases). Germline values: CDR1 SGHRS, CDR2 YFSETQ. V lost 0 bases, J lost 2 bases, and 16 bases lay in between. This CDR3 region has 17 residues. CDR3 sequence reads: CASSLGPTSGTTDTQYF. The CDR3 nucleotides are TGCGCCAGCAGCTTGGGTCCTACCAGCGGTACCACAGATACGCAGTATTTT.

This clonotype was counted at least ten times. The chain uses TRBV7-2 and TRBJ2-3; TRBD2 is a possible D gene (6 bases). Germline values: CDR1 SGHTA, CDR2 FQGNSA. This CDR3 comprises 16 residues. V lost 5 bases and J lost 5, with 20 bases in between. As DNA, the CDR3 is TGTGCCAGCAGCGTAGTGGGGGAGGTGGCAGTAGATACGCAGTATTTT. This translates into CASSVVGEVAVDTQYF.

A few counts support this clonotype. CDR3 protein: CASSPSGVEGDEQFF. In DNA, the CDR3 is TGTGCCAGTAGTCCTAGCGGGGTAGAGGGCGATGAGCAGTTCTTC. The rearrangement links TRBV19 to TRBJ2-1; 9 nucleotides agree with TRBD2. CDR3 length: 15 residues. Germline lookup yields CDR1 LNHDA and CDR2 SQIVND (reference sequence). The V and J ends lost 5 bases and 8 bases, in that order; junction bases with no gene match: 10.

This chain links TRBV2 with TRBJ2-2; D not resolved. CDR1 and CDR2 from the germline V gene are SNHLY and FYNNEI. With 8 bases removed from V and 7 bases from J, the gap between germline ends came to 5 bases. The CDR3 has 10 amino acids. CDR3 coding DNA: TGTGCCAGCGAGGACGGGGAGCTGTTTTTT. It yields the protein CASEDGELFF.

Ten or more counts support this clonotype. The chain carries TRBV12-3 or TRBV12-4 and TRBJ1-1; 10 nucleotides align to TRBD1. The length of the CDR3 is 15 residues. The V gene end was trimmed by 5 bases and the J gene end by 5 bases; junction bases not matched to a gene: 8. The CDR3 nucleotides are TGTGCCAGCAGTGAAACATGGACAGGGGGGACTGAAGCTTTCTTT. Translated, it gives CASSETWTGGTEAFF.

This clonotype occurred many times. CDR3 sequence: CASSPGQGAIVYGYTF. The DNA for the CDR3 is TGTGCCAGCAGCCCTGGACAGGGGGCGATAGTTTATGGCTACACCTTC. The chain recombines TRBV3-1 with TRBJ1-2; TRBD1 matches at 11 bases. Germline V lookup: CDR1 LGHDT, CDR2 YNNKEL (reference sequence). Losses at the gene ends were 4 bases for V and 5 bases for J; bases not matched to a gene: 9. This CDR3 is 16 amino acids long.

This clonotype was counted only a few times. The V call is TRBV5-1, the J call TRBJ1-1; 7 nucleotides agree with TRBD1. Trimming took 0 bases from V and 7 from J; bases not matched to a gene: 6. Per the germline V gene, CDR1 is SGHRS and CDR2 is YFSETQ. The CDR3 extends over 14 amino acids. CDR3 nucleotide sequence: TGCGCCAGCAGCTTGGACGACCGGGACAGTGAAGCTTTCTTT. Translation gives CASSLDDRDSEAFF.

There are many counts of this clonotype. V and J are TRBV14 and TRBJ2-2; TRBD1 matches at 8 bases. After removal of 4 bases from V and 8 bases from J, the junction contained 6 bases not matched to a gene. This CDR3 is 14 amino acids long. Germline V gives CDR1 SGHDN, CDR2 FVKESK. This CDR3 is CASSRDRTSGELFF. In DNA form, the CDR3 reads TGTGCCAGCAGCCGGGACAGGACCTCGGGGGAGCTGTTTTTT.

The V call is TRBV4-2, the J call TRBJ2-3, with a weak D call TRBD2 (6 bases). In germline, CDR1 is LGHNA, CDR2 YNFKEQ. Trimming took off 4 bases at V and 4 bases at J, with 18 bases between the two ends. The CDR3 length is 16 residues. CDR3 in DNA: TGTGCCAGCAGCCGTCGATCTAGCGTCAAGGCAGATACGCAGTATTTT. Translated, it gives CASSRRSSVKADTQYF.

This clonotype was counted only a few times. V and J are TRBV24-1 and TRBJ2-2; D ambiguous. This CDR3 spans 14 amino acids. Germline CDR1 reads KGHDR; CDR2 reads SFDVKD. Trimming removed 1 base from V and 5 bases from J, with 7 bases in between. CDR3 loop: CATSDLEVTGELFF. Here the CDR3 DNA reads TGTGCCACCAGTGATTTAGAGGTAACCGGGGAGCTGTTTTTT.

The gene calls are TRBV28 and TRBJ2-3; TRBD1 aligns across 8 bases. Germline V gives CDR1 MDHEN, CDR2 SYDVKM. The CDR3 has 15 residues. J gave up 2 bases and V 7 bases, and 8 bases lay outside the gene matches. CDR3 loop: CASTPTGAITDTQYF. The DNA for the CDR3 is TGTGCCAGCACCCCGACAGGGGCGATCACAGATACGCAGTATTTT. Complete variable domain (other parts from reference TRBV28 and TRBJ2-3): DVKVTQSSRYLVKRTGEKVFLECVQDMDHENMFWYRQDPGLGLRLIYFSYDVKMKEKGDIPEGYSVSREKKERFSLILESASTNQTSMYLCASTPTGAITDTQYFGPGTRLTVL.

This clonotype was seen only a few times. The CDR3 bases are TGTGCCAGCTCAGCGGGACTAGCCTACGAGCAGTACTTC. Encoded protein: CASSAGLAYEQYF. The gene calls are TRBV18 and TRBJ2-7; 8 bases line up with TRBD2. The germline CDR1 and CDR2 sequences are KGHSH and LQKENI. The junction had 2 bases not matched to a gene; V was cut back by 5 bases and J by 2 bases. The CDR3 is 13 residues long.